The 12 T cell receptor beta chains presented below share a single source sample, sequenced in a study of T cells after yellow fever vaccination. TCRdb reprocessed the 5' RACE reads with MiXCR, giving one entry per CDR3 protein. The sample has 300,000 to 350,000 distinct CDR3 sequences; around 11% are singletons. Sequencing used CD4+ T cells sorted from PBMCs, obtained 45 days after the yellow fever booster vaccination. The receptors were sampled from a man in his late teens or twenties who received the YFV17D yellow fever vaccine.

This clonotype has more than one count but fewer than ten. V and J are TRBV7-6 and TRBJ2-1; TRBD2 agrees at 8 bases. V shed 4 bases and J 7 bases; nucleotides not matched to a gene: 6. This CDR3 is 14 amino acids long. Germline CDR1 SGHVS, CDR2 FNYEAQ. The CDR3 protein is CASSSPGLGNEQFF. The CDR3 nucleotides read TGTGCCAGCAGCTCTCCGGGACTAGGAAATGAGCAGTTCTTC.

This sequence joins TRBV6-1 and TRBJ2-7; D is possibly TRBD1 or TRBD2 (5 bases each). CDR3 size: 14 residues. Germline-derived CDR1 and CDR2 are MNHNS and SASEGT. V lost 2 bases and J 5 bases, leaving 13 bases between the germline ends. The CDR3, as DNA: TGTGCCAGCAGTGAATCTCAGGGAGTGGACGAGCAGTACGTC. Translation: CASSESQGVDEQYV.

The chain employs TRBV7-2 and TRBJ2-1; D unclear. Germline values: CDR1 SGHTA, CDR2 FQGNSA. The V gene lost 5 bases and the J gene lost 8 bases, with 16 bases spanning the gap. This CDR3 is 14 amino acids long. The CDR3 loop reads CASSLWVAVHEQFF. The CDR3, as DNA: TGTGCCAGCAGCCTCTGGGTAGCAGTCCATGAGCAGTTCTTC.

V is TRBV5-6 and J is TRBJ1-6; tentative D call: TRBD1 (6 bases). The CDR3 covers 15 residues. V was cut by 4 bases and J by 7 bases, with 15 bases left in between. Germline lookup yields CDR1 SGHDT and CDR2 YYEEEE. The DNA of the CDR3 is TGTGCCAGCAGCCGGGACATCTTAGGGAATTCACCCCTCCACTTT. Protein sequence: CASSRDILGNSPLHF.

This chain uses TRBV20-1 with TRBJ1-4, with D possibly TRBD1 on 5 matching bases. Germline CDR1 is DFQATT and CDR2 is SNEGSKA (reference sequence). The CDR3 has 13 amino acids. V lost 7 bases and J 0 bases, leaving 9 bases between the germline ends. The CDR3, as DNA: TGCAGTGTCCAGGGTCCAACTAATGAAAAACTGTTTTTT. This translates into CSVQGPTNEKLFF.

The chain employs TRBV5-1 and TRBJ2-3; weak D call: TRBD1 (6 bases). The germline CDR1 and CDR2 sequences are SGHRS and YFSETQ. Trimming took off 0 bases at V and 1 base at J, with 9 bases between the two ends. CDR3 length: 15 amino acids. CDR3 sequence (DNA): TGCGCCAGCAGCTTGGACTGGACAGGCACAGATACGCAGTATTTT. It yields the protein CASSLDWTGTDTQYF.

The chain carries TRBV6-1 and TRBJ2-3; perhaps D is TRBD1 or TRBD2 (7 bases each). V was trimmed by 7 bases and J by 1 base, leaving 24 bases between them. There are 18 residues in the CDR3. Germline-derived CDR1 and CDR2 are MNHNS and SASEGT. The CDR3 DNA follows: TGTGCCAGCAACCGGGCCAACGCTCAGGGGGGGGGCACAGATACGCAGTATTTT. Translating gives CASNRANAQGGGTDTQYF.

This rearrangement joins TRBV4-3 to TRBJ2-4; no reliable D call. CDR3 size: 15 residues. Germline V gene data show CDR1 as LGHNA and CDR2 as YSLEER. Trimming took off 0 bases at V and 3 bases at J, with 9 bases between the two ends. The CDR3 bases are TGCGCCAGCAGCCAAGATCTTGGCAGCAAAAACATTCAGTACTTC. This gives the protein CASSQDLGSKNIQYF.

The CDR3 coding sequence is TGTGCCAGCAGCCAAGATCTGAACGGGTATAGCACAGATACGCAGTATTTT. Translated: CASSQDLNGYSTDTQYF. The V call is TRBV4-2, the J call TRBJ2-3, with unresolved D. CDR3 length: 17 amino acids. V was shortened by 0 bases and J by 0 bases, with 13 bases between the two germline ends. The germline V gene has CDR1 LGHNA and CDR2 YNFKEQ.

This clonotype was seen more than once but under ten times. The V gene is TRBV18, the J gene TRBJ2-1; 11 positions match TRBD1. Trimming cost V 3 bases and J 8 bases; bases outside gene matches: 9. The length of the CDR3 is 16 residues. Germline V CDR1 and CDR2: KGHSH, LQKENI. CDR3 amino acids: CASSPFGQGAPYEQFF. The CDR3 DNA sequence: TGTGCCAGCTCACCCTTTGGACAGGGGGCCCCGTATGAGCAGTTCTTC.

This clonotype was seen many times. The chain combines TRBV7-3 with TRBJ2-2; D remains ambiguous. V lost 2 bases, J lost 3 bases, and 10 bases lay in between. The CDR3 totals 15 residues. Germline V gene lookup returns CDR1 SGHTA and CDR2 FQGTGA. CDR3 nucleotides: TGTGCCAGCAGCTTATCTGGGCTGGACACCGGGGAGCTGTTTTTT. This sequence encodes CASSLSGLDTGELFF. Full variable domain (remainder filled in from reference TRBV7-3 and TRBJ2-2): GAGVSQTPSNKVTEKGKYVELRCDPISGHTALYWYRQSLGQGPEFLIYFQGTGAADDSGLPNDRFFAVRPEGSVSTLKIQRTERGDSAVYLCASSLSGLDTGELFFGEGSRLTVL.

The V call is TRBV12-3 or TRBV12-4, the J call TRBJ1-6, with unresolved D. This CDR3 region has 15 residues. V was clipped by 6 bases and J by 9 bases, with 18 bases between them. The CDR3 DNA sequence: TGTGCCAGCAGCGCCCTCGGCCCCTGGGGTTCACCCCTCCACTTT. It specifies CASSALGPWGSPLHF.